This T cell receptor (beta chain) originates from a study of PD-L1 blockade in urothelial cancer (dated by TCRdb to 2017 to 2019). Some background on the complete study: All patients started therapy in about 2014 and received atezolizumab 1,200 mg intravenously every 3 weeks. About 90% of the roughly 29 patients were identified as males with urothelial cancer of bladder origin, and a prior smoking history was reported by 18 of 29 patients. Patients had an ECOG performance status of 0 or 1 and had received between 0 and 3 prior chemotherapy regimens. Blood samples were analyzed 3 weeks after the start of treatment (second dose) and 6 weeks after the start of treatment. Blood samples gave median yields of around 140,000 T cells and 82,636 unique TCRs, along with a median clonality of around 0.075. An exploratory multi-omic analysis was conducted of the somatic, immune and clinical correlates of response to PD-L1 blockade with atezolizumab in urothelial cancer. Pretreatment tumor samples, along with matched peripheral blood serially collected before and after atezolizumab treatment, were subjected to TCR sequencing. Durable clinical benefit was defined as a progression-free survival longer than 6 months, and TCR features were additionally tested against progression-free survival and overall survival. Whole exome sequencing and RNA sequencing of pretreatment tumors were performed alongside TCR sequencing in the same patients. Durable clinical benefit was achieved by nine patients and was not achieved by 20 patients. Approximately 30 patients had pretreatment blood TCR-seq, approximately 24 had at least one posttreatment blood collection, and approximately 24 had tumor TCR-seq.

The CDR3 measures 13 amino acids from cysteine to phenylalanine. Kept here is only the CDR3 DNA, which spans 39 bases and is read in frame from base 1. Relative to germline, V is 6 bases shorter and J is 1 base shorter, with 9 bases between their ends. CDR1 and CDR2 (MNHEY, SMNVEV) derive from the germline V gene (reference sequence). Paper-wide results and their limitations: A pretreatment peripheral blood TCR clonality below the median was linked to improved progression-free and overall survival. Patients with durable benefit showed greater expansion of tumor-associated TCR clones in peripheral blood 3 weeks after starting treatment (n of about 20, p = 0.022). Because the sample size was small (n ≈ 29) and many of the analyses were exploratory, the results are meant to be hypothesis-generating.

A remark on this clone: What antigen it recognizes has not been identified. One base away there is no much larger clone; base qualities are not given.

Synthetic TCR analog templates were spiked into each PCR so that absolute template abundance could be estimated from read counts. The immunoSEQ assay used bias-controlled V and J gene primers to amplify TCRbeta CDR3 regions from genomic DNA. Rearranged TCRbeta segments were sequenced at approximately 20X coverage. The original pipeline was this. Clustering was used to correct sequencing errors, and CDR3s were annotated against IMGT to assign V, D and J genes. Downstream analyses used only productive TCRbeta rearrangements, leaving out any out-of-frame or stop-codon sequences. Clonality was computed as one minus Shannon entropy normalized by the log of the number of unique productive sequences. Fisher's exact test with Benjamini-Hochberg correction, using a cutoff of adjusted p below 0.01, was how clones that differed between time points or between blood and tumor were identified. Here the immuneACCESS table is served through TCRdb, limited to in-frame sequences with V and J called. Missing clones are a known gap in these copies; in checked studies unresolved V genes cover under half, and the rest lacks a known reason. That table gives V, J and clone size, and the DNA gave D and trimming. This sample lists 30,000 or so clones; around 83% were detected once. The top ten hold about 31% of the sample.

A total of 25 to 30 patients with locally advanced or metastatic urothelial carcinoma, treated at Memorial Sloan Kettering on a trial protocol, made up the cohort. Peripheral blood mononuclear cells were collected from each patient pretreatment and during treatment, giving between 1 and 8 total time points per patient. The Qiagen DNeasy Blood extraction kit was used to purify genomic DNA from total PBMCs and tumor samples. Collected pretreatment and during treatment, PBMCs were isolated and stored as previously described. The sequence links TRBV27 to TRBJ1-1; the D gene is not confidently resolved. The sequence was collected from a man aged 55 to 70 with urothelial cancer. Material: PBMCs, obtained around atezolizumab (anti-PD-L1) treatment. The DNA sequence is as follows: TGTGCCAGCAGCCCGCGGCAGAACACTGAAGCTTTCTTT. Translated, this gives CASSPRQNTEAFF.